This TCR beta chain was obtained from a study of blood T cell repertoires in COVID-19. Study as a whole: The United States, Italy and Spain supplied acute and convalescent COVID-19 samples. In each case, the material was cDNA or gDNA derived from T cells, B-cell-depleted T cells, or PBMCs.

This clone has just a few counts. Germline CDR1 reads SQVTM; CDR2 reads ANQGSEA. Trimming removed 6 bases from V and 3 bases from J; junction bases left unmatched: 7. The CDR3 sequence is 14 residues long. The authors' processing: Cell counts per sample came from amplifying reference gene primers. Sequenced by immunoSEQ multiplex PCR; TCRdb stores in-frame clones only, minus some. V, J and clone size are taken as reported in that table, and D and trimming were inferred from the DNA itself. The sample carries just over 80,000 clones, 81% recorded once. This receptor was obtained from an elderly man with acute or convalescent COVID-19. The J gene is TRBJ1-2, the V gene TRBV29-1; 10 bases match TRBD1. The specimen sequenced was peripheral blood. The CDR3 nucleotides read TGCAGCGTCGAGGACAGGGGGGAACACTATGGCTACACCTTC. Protein sequence: CSVEDRGEHYGYTF.